This T cell receptor (beta chain) appears in the sequencing data of a study of cytomegalovirus exposure and HLA in healthy donors. Study summary: The platform used for the roughly 130 validation repertoires matched that of the approximately 640 first-cohort repertoires, a later analysis reported.

Germline V gene lookup returns CDR1 WNHNN and CDR2 SYGVQD (reference sequence). The CDR3 length is 15 residues. V lost 4 bases, J lost 6 bases, and 19 bases lay in between. Profiled with immunoSEQ multiplex PCR; TCRdb holds only in-frame clones, not every one. The table has 100,000 to 150,000 clones, roughly 89% seen once. Turning to this clone: Its antigen remains unidentified.

Points from the study as a whole: First-cohort TCR clusters were later found to tend to co-occur in the 130 or so validation repertoires. Accounts indicate the classifier identified cytomegalovirus status with strong specificity and sensitivity.

The sequencing sample was made of PBMCs. The chain combines TRBV10-1 with TRBJ2-7, with unresolved D. This clonotype originated in a woman aged 18-35 years in good health and CMV-seronegative. The CDR3 region is CASSGGTSSASEQYF. The CDR3 DNA follows: TGCGCCAGCAGTGGAGGAACCTCAAGCGCCTCCGAGCAGTACTTC.